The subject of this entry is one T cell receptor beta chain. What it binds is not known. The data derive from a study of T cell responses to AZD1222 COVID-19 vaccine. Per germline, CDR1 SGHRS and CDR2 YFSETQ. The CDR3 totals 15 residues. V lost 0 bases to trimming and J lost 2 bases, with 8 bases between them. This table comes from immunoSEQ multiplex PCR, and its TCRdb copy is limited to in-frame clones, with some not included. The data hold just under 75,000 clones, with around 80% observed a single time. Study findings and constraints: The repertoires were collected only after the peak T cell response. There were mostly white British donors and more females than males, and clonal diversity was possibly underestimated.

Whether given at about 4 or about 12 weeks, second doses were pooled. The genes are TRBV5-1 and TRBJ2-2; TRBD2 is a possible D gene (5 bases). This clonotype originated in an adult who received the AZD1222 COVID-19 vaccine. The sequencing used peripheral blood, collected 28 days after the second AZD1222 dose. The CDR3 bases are TGCGCCAGCAGCTTGGGTAGACTAAACACCGGGGAGCTGTTTTTT. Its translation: CASSLGRLNTGELFF.